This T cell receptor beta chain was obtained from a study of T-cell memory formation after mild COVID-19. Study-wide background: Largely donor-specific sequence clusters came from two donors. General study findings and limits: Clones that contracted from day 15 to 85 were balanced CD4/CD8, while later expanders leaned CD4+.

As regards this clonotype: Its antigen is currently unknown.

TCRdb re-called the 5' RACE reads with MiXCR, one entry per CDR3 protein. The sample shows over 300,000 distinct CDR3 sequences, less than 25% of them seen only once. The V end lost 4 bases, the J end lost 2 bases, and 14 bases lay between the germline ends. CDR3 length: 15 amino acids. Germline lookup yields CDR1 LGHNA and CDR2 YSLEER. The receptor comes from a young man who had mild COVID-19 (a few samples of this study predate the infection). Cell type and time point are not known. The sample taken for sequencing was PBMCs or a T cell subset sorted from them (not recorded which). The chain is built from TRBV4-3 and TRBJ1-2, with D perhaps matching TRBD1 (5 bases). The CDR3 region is CASSPREGSNYGYTF. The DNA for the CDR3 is TGCGCCAGCAGCCCCAGGGAGGGGTCGAACTATGGCTACACCTTC.